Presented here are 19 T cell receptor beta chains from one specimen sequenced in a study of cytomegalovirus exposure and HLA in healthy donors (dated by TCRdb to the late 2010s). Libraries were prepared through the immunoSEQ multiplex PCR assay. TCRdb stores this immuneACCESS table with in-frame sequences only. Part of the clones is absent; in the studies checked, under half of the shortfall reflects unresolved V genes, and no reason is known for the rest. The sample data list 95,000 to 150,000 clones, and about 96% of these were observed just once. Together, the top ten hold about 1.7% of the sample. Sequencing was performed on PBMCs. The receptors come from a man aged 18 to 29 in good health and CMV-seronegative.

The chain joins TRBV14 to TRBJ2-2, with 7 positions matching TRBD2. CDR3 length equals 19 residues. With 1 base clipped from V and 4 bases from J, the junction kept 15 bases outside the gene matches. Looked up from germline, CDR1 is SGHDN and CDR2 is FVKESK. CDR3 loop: CASSQVRFPGGRSTGELFF. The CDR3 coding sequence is TGTGCCAGCAGCCAAGTTCGGTTCCCGGGCGGGAGATCCACCGGGGAGCTGTTTTTT.

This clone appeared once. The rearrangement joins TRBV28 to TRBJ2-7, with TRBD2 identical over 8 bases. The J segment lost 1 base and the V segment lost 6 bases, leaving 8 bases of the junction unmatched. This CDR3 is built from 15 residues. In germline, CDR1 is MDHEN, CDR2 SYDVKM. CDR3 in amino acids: CASRTGLAPSYEQYF. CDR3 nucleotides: TGTGCCAGCAGAACCGGACTAGCTCCGTCCTACGAGCAGTACTTC. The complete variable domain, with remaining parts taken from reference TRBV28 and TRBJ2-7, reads DVKVTQSSRYLVKRTGEKVFLECVQDMDHENMFWYRQDPGLGLRLIYFSYDVKMKEKGDIPEGYSVSREKKERFSLILESASTNQTSMYLCASRTGLAPSYEQYFGPGTRLTVT.

CDR3 sequence: CASSQEWSGEPYNEQFF. CDR3 nucleotides: TGCGCCAGCAGCCAAGAATGGAGCGGGGAGCCCTACAATGAGCAGTTCTTC. The V and J genes are TRBV4-3 and TRBJ2-1; 7 nucleotides match TRBD2. Germline trimming cut 0 bases from V and 2 bases from J; bases unmatched to any gene: 7. CDR1 and CDR2 (germline): LGHNA, YSLEER. This CDR3 has 17 residues.

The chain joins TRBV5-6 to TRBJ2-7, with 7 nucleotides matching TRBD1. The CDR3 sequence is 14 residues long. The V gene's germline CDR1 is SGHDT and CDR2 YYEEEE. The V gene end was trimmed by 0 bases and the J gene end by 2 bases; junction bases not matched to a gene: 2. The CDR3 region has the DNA TGTGCCAGCAGCTTGGGCCAGGGGGCCTACGAGCAGTACTTC. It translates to CASSLGQGAYEQYF.

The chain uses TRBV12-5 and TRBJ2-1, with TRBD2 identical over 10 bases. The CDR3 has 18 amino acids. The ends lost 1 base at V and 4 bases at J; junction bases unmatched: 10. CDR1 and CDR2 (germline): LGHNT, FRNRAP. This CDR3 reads CASGLELLLAGRYNEQFF. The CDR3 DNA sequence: TGTGCTAGTGGTTTGGAATTACTACTAGCGGGAAGGTACAATGAGCAGTTCTTC.

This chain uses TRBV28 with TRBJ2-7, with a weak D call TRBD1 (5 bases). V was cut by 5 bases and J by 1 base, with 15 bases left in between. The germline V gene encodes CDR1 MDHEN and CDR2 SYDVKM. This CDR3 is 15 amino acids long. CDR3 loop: CASSPPQGGSYEQYF. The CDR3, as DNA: TGTGCCAGCAGTCCCCCCCAGGGTGGTTCCTACGAGCAGTACTTC. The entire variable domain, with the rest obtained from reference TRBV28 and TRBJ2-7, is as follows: DVKVTQSSRYLVKRTGEKVFLECVQDMDHENMFWYRQDPGLGLRLIYFSYDVKMKEKGDIPEGYSVSREKKERFSLILESASTNQTSMYLCASSPPQGGSYEQYFGPGTRLTVT.

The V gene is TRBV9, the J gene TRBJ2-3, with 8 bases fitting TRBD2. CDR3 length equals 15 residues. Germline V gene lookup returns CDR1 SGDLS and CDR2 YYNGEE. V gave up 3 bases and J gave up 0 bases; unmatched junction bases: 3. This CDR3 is CASSATSGSTDTQYF. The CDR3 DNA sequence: TGTGCCAGCAGCGCAACTAGCGGAAGCACAGATACGCAGTATTTT. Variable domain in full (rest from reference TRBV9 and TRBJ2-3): DSGVTQTPKHLITATGQRVTLRCSPRSGDLSVYWYQQSLDQGLQFLIQYYNGEERAKGNILERFSAQQFPDLHSELNLSSLELGDSALYFCASSATSGSTDTQYFGPGTRLTVL.

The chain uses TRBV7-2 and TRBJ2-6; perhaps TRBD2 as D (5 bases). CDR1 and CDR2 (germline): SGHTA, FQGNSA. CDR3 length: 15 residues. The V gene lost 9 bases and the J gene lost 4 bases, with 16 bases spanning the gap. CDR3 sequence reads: CASGRGQSGANVLTF. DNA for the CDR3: TGTGCCAGTGGCCGCGGGCAGTCCGGGGCCAACGTCCTGACTTTC.

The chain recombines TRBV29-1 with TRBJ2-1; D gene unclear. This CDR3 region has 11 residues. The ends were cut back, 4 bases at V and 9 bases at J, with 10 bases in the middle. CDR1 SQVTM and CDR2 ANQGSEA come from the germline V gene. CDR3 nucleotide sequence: TGCAGCGTTGGGTCGCAGTTTGAGCAGTTCTTC. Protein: CSVGSQFEQFF.

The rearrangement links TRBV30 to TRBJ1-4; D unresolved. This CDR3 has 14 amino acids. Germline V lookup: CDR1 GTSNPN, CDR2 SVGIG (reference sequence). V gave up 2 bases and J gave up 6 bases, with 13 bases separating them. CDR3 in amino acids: CAWSSPGIYEKLFF. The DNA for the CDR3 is TGTGCCTGGAGTTCCCCGGGGATCTATGAAAAACTGTTTTTT.

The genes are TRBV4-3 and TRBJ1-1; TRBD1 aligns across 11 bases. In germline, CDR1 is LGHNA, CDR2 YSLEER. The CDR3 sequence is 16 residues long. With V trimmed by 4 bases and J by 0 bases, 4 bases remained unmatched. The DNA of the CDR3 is TGCGCCAGCAGCCGGACAGGGGGCTATATGAACACTGAAGCTTTCTTT. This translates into CASSRTGGYMNTEAFF.

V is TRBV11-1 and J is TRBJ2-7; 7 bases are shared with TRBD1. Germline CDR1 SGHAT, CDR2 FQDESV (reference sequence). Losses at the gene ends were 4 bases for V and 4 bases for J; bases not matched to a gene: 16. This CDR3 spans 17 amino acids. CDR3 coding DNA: TGTGCCAGCAGCTCCGCCGCGACCGGGACAGCCATTTACGAGCAGTACTTC. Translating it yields CASSSAATGTAIYEQYF.

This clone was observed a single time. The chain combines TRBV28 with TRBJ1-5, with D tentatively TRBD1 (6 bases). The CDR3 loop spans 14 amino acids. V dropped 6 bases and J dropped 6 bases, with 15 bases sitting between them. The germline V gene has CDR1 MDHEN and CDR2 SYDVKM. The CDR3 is CASSWRGGLQPQHF. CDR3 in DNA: TGTGCCAGCAGCTGGAGGGGGGGCCTTCAGCCCCAGCATTTT.

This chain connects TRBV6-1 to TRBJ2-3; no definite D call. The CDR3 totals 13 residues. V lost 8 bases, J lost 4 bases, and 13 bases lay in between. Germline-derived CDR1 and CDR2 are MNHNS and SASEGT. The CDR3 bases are TGTGCCAGCGCCCAGAACGTTCCAGATACGCAGTATTTT. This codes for CASAQNVPDTQYF.

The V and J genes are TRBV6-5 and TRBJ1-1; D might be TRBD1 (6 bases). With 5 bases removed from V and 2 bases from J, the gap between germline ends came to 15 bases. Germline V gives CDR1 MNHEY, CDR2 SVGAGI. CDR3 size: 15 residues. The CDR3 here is CASSLQGPGNTEAFF. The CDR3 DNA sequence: TGTGCCAGCAGTCTTCAGGGGCCTGGAAACACTGAAGCTTTCTTT.

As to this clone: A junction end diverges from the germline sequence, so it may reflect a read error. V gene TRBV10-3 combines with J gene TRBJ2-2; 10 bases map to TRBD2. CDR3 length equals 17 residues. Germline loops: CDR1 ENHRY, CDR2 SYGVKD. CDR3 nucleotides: TGTGCCATCAGTGAGTCGGGACTAGCGAAGAACGCCGGGGAGCTGTTTTTT. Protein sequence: CAISESGLAKNAGELFF.

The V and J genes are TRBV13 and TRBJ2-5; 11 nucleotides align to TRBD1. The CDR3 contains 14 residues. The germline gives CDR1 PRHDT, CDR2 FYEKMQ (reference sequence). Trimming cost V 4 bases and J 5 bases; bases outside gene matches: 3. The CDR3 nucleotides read TGTGCCAGCAGCTCCGGGACAGGGGGTGAGACCCAGTACTTC. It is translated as CASSSGTGGETQYF. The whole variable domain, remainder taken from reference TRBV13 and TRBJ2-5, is AAGVIQSPRHLIKEKRETATLKCYPIPRHDTVYWYQQGPGQDPQFLISFYEKMQSDKGSIPDRFSAQQFSDYHSELNMSSLELGDSALYFCASSSGTGGETQYFGPGTRLLVL.

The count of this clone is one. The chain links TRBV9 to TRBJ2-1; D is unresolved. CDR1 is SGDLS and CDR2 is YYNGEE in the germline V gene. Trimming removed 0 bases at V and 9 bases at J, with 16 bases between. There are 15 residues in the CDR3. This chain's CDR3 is CASSVENYPAGEQFF. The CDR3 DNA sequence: TGTGCCAGCAGCGTAGAAAACTACCCCGCCGGTGAGCAGTTCTTC.

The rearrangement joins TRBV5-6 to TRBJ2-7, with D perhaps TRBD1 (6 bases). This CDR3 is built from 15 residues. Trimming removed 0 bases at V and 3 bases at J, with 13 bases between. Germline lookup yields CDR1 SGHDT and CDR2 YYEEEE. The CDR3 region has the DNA TGTGCCAGCAGCTTGGTAGCAGGGGAAGGCTACGAGCAGTACTTC. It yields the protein CASSLVAGEGYEQYF.